The TCR beta chain under discussion was sequenced for a study of T cell repertoires in cytomegalovirus infection. Study overall: Matching HLA type, along with CMV infection, was indicated by public TCR beta signatures.

TCRdb redid the calling of the reads with MiXCR, one entry per CDR3 protein. The sample gives roughly 300,000 distinct CDR3 sequences, more than 8% of which show up once; around 4.1% is in the top ten. Broader study findings: In two of eight donors, the top clonotype was HLA-C-restricted CMV-specific.

On this clonotype: Its specificity is unknown.

Trimming pared 2 bases from V and 9 bases from J, leaving 19 bases between. The CDR3 covers 15 residues. Material for sequencing was PBMCs. The rearrangement uses TRBV12-3 or TRBV12-4 and TRBJ2-5, with D unresolved. The TCR originated in a human donor in good health (CMV status not recorded). Some clones in this sample may be carry-over from other donors' samples. As DNA, the CDR3 is TGTGCCAGCAGTTTATTATCAGCTGCCCTCGAGGCCCAGTACTTC. The encoded protein is CASSLLSAALEAQYF.